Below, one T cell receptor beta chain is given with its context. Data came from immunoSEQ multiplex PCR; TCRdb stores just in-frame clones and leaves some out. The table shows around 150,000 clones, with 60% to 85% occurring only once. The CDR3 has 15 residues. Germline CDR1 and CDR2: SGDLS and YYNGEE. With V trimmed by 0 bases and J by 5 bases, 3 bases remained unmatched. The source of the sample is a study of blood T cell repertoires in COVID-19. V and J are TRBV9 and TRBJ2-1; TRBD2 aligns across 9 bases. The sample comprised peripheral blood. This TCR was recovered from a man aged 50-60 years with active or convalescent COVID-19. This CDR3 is CASSVGQREDNEQFF. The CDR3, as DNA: TGTGCCAGCAGCGTAGGCCAGCGGGAGGACAATGAGCAGTTCTTC.